Described below is a single T cell receptor (beta chain) sequence and its context. V lost 2 bases, J lost 4 bases, and 6 bases lay in between. The CDR3 is 12 residues long. Germline lookup yields CDR1 SGHTA and CDR2 FQGTGA. Authors' analysis steps: Estimated nucleated cell counts came from reference gene primer amplification. The protocol was immunoSEQ multiplex PCR, while the TCRdb copy is restricted to in-frame clones and leaves out a portion. The V and J calls and clone size are taken from that table; D and trimming were inferred from the DNA. The data show a few hundred thousand clones, around 90% seen once. This sample is drawn from a study of blood T cell repertoires in COVID-19. Looking at the study overall: T cells, B-cell-depleted T cells, or PBMCs provided the cDNA or gDNA that served as material.

Sequencing was carried out using peripheral blood. The source of this sequence is a man between 60 and 75 years old with acute or convalescent COVID-19. The chain recombines TRBV7-3 with TRBJ2-7; D is perhaps TRBD2 (6 bases). The CDR3 reads CASSLRGYEQYF. The CDR3 region has the DNA TGTGCCAGCAGCTTACGGGGGTACGAGCAGTACTTC.